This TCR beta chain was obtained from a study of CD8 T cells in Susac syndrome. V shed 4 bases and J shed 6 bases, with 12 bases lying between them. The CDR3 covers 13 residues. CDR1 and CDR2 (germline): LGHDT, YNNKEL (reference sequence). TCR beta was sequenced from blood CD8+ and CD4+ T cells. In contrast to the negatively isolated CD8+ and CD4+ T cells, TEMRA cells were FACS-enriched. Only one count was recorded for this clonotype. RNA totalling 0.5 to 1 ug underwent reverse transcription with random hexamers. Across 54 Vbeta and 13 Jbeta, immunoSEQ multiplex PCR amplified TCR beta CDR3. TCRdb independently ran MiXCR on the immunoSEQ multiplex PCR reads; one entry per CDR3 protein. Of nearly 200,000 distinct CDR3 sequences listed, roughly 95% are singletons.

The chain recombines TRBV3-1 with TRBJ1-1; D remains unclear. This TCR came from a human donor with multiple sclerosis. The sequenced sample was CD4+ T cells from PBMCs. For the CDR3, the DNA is TGTGCCAGCAGCCGTCGATCAATCCCTGAAGCTTTCTTT. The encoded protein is CASSRRSIPEAFF.